This T cell receptor (beta chain) was observed in a study of shared T cell receptors in the human thymus. Sequencing used immunoSEQ multiplex PCR; TCRdb keeps in-frame clones, though not all of them. The data show 700,000 or so clones, approximately 85% seen once. Losses at the gene ends were 4 bases for V and 6 bases for J; bases not matched to a gene: 10. CDR1 and CDR2 from the germline V gene are MNHEY and SMNVEV (reference sequence). The CDR3 spans 16 residues. A further study also used this sample, focusing on human thymus T cells. That study reports: The people who donated were healthy Finnish babies having corrective surgery for congenital heart defects. Resections that were taken during corrective heart surgery supplied the thymus tissue. Thymic and blood repertoires showed apparently biased V and J gene usage. Related studies found that unrelated individuals share highly overlapping thymic repertoires.

The source material was thymocytes. The chain couples TRBV27 to TRBJ2-1; 9 bases are a match to TRBD2. The clonotype comes from a girl less than two years old with a congenital heart defect. CDR3 in amino acids: CASSSLLSGGTNEQFF. The CDR3 bases are TGTGCCAGCAGTTCTCTCCTGAGCGGGGGGACCAATGAGCAGTTCTTC.